The 20 T cell receptor beta chains given below trace back to one sample, sequenced in a study of blood T cell repertoires in COVID-19. The protocol was immunoSEQ multiplex PCR, while the TCRdb copy is restricted to in-frame clones and leaves out a portion. The sample has some 160,000 clones, around 81% seen once. Source material: peripheral blood. These TCRs come from a man in his 70s who had recovered from COVID-19.

The rearrangement joins TRBV5-1 to TRBJ2-7, with a possible D match to TRBD1 (6 bases). The V gene's germline CDR1 is SGHRS and CDR2 YFSETQ. The CDR3 runs 14 residues. Trimming stripped 0 bases from V and 3 bases from J, with 10 bases between. CDR3 DNA: TGCGCCAGCAGCTTGGCGCTAGGGGGCTACGAGCAGTACTTC. Encoded protein: CASSLALGGYEQYF.

The chain links TRBV2 to TRBJ2-7, with 8 bases fitting TRBD1. Germline lookup yields CDR1 SNHLY and CDR2 FYNNEI. J gave up 2 bases and V 1 base, and 10 bases lay outside the gene matches. The CDR3 extends over 17 amino acids. CDR3 bases: TGTGCCAGCAGTGAAGACCCTCGACCGACAGGGGCCTACGAGCAGTACTTC. Its translation: CASSEDPRPTGAYEQYF.

The CDR3 sequence: CASSKGDPGVRTFF. CDR3 coding DNA: TGTGCCAGCAGTAAAGGGGACCCAGGGGTAAGGACTTTCTTT. V usage is TRBV6-2 or TRBV6-3 and J usage is TRBJ1-1; possible D gene TRBD1, 6 bases. V lost 5 bases and J 12 bases, leaving 22 bases between the germline ends. CDR3 length: 14 residues. Germline CDR1 and CDR2: MNHEY and SVGEGT.

The V call is TRBV11-2, the J call TRBJ2-7, with 14 positions matching TRBD2. Losses at the gene ends were 2 bases for V and 2 bases for J; bases not matched to a gene: 8. CDR1 and CDR2 (germline): SGHAT, FQNNGV. This CDR3 has 18 amino acids. The CDR3 coding sequence is TGTGCCAGCAGCTTATTGGGGACTAGCGGGAGTTCCGCCTACGAGCAGTACTTC. It yields the protein CASSLLGTSGSSAYEQYF.

The CDR3 bases are TGCGCCAGCAGTGAGTTTCCCCTCACAGGGGGCAATGAAAAACTGTTTTTT. Encoded protein: CASSEFPLTGGNEKLFF. The chain has TRBV10-1 and TRBJ1-4; 9 nucleotides agree with TRBD1. Germline CDR1 WNHNN, CDR2 SYGVQD (reference sequence). CDR3 length: 17 residues. V was pared by 1 base and J by 5 bases, with 8 bases of the junction left unmatched.

This clone has just a few counts. The chain combines TRBV12-3 or TRBV12-4 with TRBJ1-6; D gene ambiguous. This CDR3 region has 12 residues. Trimming left V 7 bases short and J 10 bases short, with 11 bases between. In nucleotides, the CDR3 is TGTGCCAGCAAAAAAGGAGGATCACCCCTCCACTTT. It translates to CASKKGGSPLHF.

This chain joins TRBV5-1 and TRBJ2-2; a possible D gene is TRBD1 (6 bases). Trimming shortened V by 2 bases and J by 4 bases, and 9 bases separated the two germline ends. Looked up from germline, CDR1 is SGHRS and CDR2 is YFSETQ. The CDR3 totals 14 residues. The DNA of the CDR3 is TGCGCCAGCAGCTTTACAGGGCCCACCGGGGAGCTGTTTTTT. Encoded protein: CASSFTGPTGELFF.

V usage is TRBV9 and J usage is TRBJ2-2; possibly TRBD2 for D (6 bases). This CDR3 is 16 amino acids long. Per germline, CDR1 SGDLS and CDR2 YYNGEE. The germline V and J ends were trimmed by 4 bases and 5 bases, with 18 bases remaining between them. CDR3 in DNA: TGTGCCAGCAGCCCTCTGGGGGGAGTGTCAACCGGGGAGCTGTTTTTT. Residues: CASSPLGGVSTGELFF. The whole variable domain, remainder taken from reference TRBV9 and TRBJ2-2, is DSGVTQTPKHLITATGQRVTLRCSPRSGDLSVYWYQQSLDQGLQFLIQYYNGEERAKGNILERFSAQQFPDLHSELNLSSLELGDSALYFCASSPLGGVSTGELFFGEGSRLTVL.

This chain links TRBV9 with TRBJ2-7; no definite D call. The CDR3 length is 13 residues. Deletions cut 0 bases from V and 1 base from J, with 5 bases between. Germline V gene lookup returns CDR1 SGDLS and CDR2 YYNGEE. Here the CDR3 DNA reads TGTGCCAGCAGCGTAGATCAGTCCTACGAGCAGTACTTC. Translation gives CASSVDQSYEQYF.

This chain joins TRBV6-5 and TRBJ2-3; TRBD1 aligns across 9 bases. There are 14 residues in the CDR3. The junction had 7 bases not matched to a gene; V was cut back by 8 bases and J by 4 bases. Germline V CDR1 and CDR2: MNHEY, SVGAGI. In DNA form, the CDR3 reads TGTGCCAGCGCCCGGGACAGGGTAGCAGATACGCAGTATTTT. It codes for CASARDRVADTQYF.

This clone was detected only once. The chain carries TRBV9 and TRBJ1-2; D is perhaps TRBD1 (6 bases). Deletions cut 0 bases from V and 1 base from J, with 10 bases between. Germline lookup yields CDR1 SGDLS and CDR2 YYNGEE. The CDR3 consists of 15 residues. CDR3 in amino acids: CASSVAQGNNYGYTF. The DNA for the CDR3 is TGTGCCAGCAGCGTAGCACAGGGAAATAACTATGGCTACACCTTC. The entire variable domain, with the rest obtained from reference TRBV9 and TRBJ1-2, is as follows: DSGVTQTPKHLITATGQRVTLRCSPRSGDLSVYWYQQSLDQGLQFLIQYYNGEERAKGNILERFSAQQFPDLHSELNLSSLELGDSALYFCASSVAQGNNYGYTFGSGTRLTVV.

This chain connects TRBV28 to TRBJ1-1; 9 bases are shared with TRBD1. V dropped 8 bases and J dropped 2; count of bases not matched to a gene: 12. CDR1 and CDR2 (germline): MDHEN, SYDVKM. The CDR3 extends over 16 amino acids. CDR3 region: CASQKETGGYNTEAFF. The CDR3 DNA reads TGTGCCAGCCAGAAGGAGACAGGGGGTTATAACACTGAAGCTTTCTTT.

This chain links TRBV7-2 with TRBJ2-3; TRBD2 aligns across 15 bases. V dropped 0 bases and J dropped 7; count of bases not matched to a gene: 8. This CDR3 spans 18 amino acids. Germline V gives CDR1 SGHTA, CDR2 FQGNSA. CDR3 DNA sequence: TGTGCCAGCAGCTTAGCTGCCGGGACTAGCGGGAGGTTAAATACGCAGTATTTT. Its protein product is CASSLAAGTSGRLNTQYF. Looking up the rest from reference TRBV7-2 and TRBJ2-3 gives the full variable domain: GAGVSQSPSNKVTEKGKDVELRCDPISGHTALYWYRQSLGQGLEFLIYFQGNSAPDKSGLPSDRFSAERTGGSVSTLTIQRTQQEDSAVYLCASSLAAGTSGRLNTQYFGPGTRLTVL.

The chain is built from TRBV6-5 and TRBJ2-1; 7 bases are a match to TRBD2. The germline CDR1 and CDR2 sequences are MNHEY and SVGAGI. The CDR3 sequence is 15 residues long. Trimming at V came to 5 bases and at J to 1 base, leaving 5 bases not matched to a gene. As DNA, the CDR3 is TGTGCCAGCAGTCAAAGCGGGAATTCCTACAATGAGCAGTTCTTC. This sequence encodes CASSQSGNSYNEQFF.

V gene TRBV24-1 combines with J gene TRBJ2-3, with 8 bases that match TRBD2. Germline trimming cut 5 bases from V and 0 bases from J; bases unmatched to any gene: 18. This CDR3 has 20 residues. Germline CDR1 and CDR2: KGHDR and SFDVKD. The CDR3 bases are TGTGCCACCAGTGTTAAGAGGAAACTAAGCGGGAGTGAAAGCACAGATACGCAGTATTTT. As protein: CATSVKRKLSGSESTDTQYF.

The chain combines TRBV7-9 with TRBJ2-7, with a possible D match to TRBD1 (6 bases). The CDR3 totals 13 residues. The germline V gene has CDR1 SEHNR and CDR2 FQNEAQ (reference sequence). V lost 6 bases, J lost 1 base, and 10 bases lay in between. DNA for the CDR3: TGTGCCAGCAGTCGACAGGCTTCCTACGAGCAGTACTTC. It yields the protein CASSRQASYEQYF.

This chain links TRBV4-3 with TRBJ2-7; D possibly corresponds to TRBD2 (5 bases). This CDR3 contains 14 residues. The V gene lost 1 base and the J gene lost 0 bases, with 7 bases spanning the gap. Germline CDR1 is LGHNA and CDR2 is YSLEER. CDR3 bases: TGCGCCAGCAGCCAAGTACGGGGCTCCTACGAGCAGTACTTC. Translation: CASSQVRGSYEQYF.

The chain couples TRBV2 to TRBJ2-2, with D hard to call. V was shortened by 7 bases and J by 6 bases, with 12 bases between the two germline ends. This CDR3 is built from 13 residues. CDR1 is SNHLY and CDR2 is FYNNEI in the germline V gene. CDR3 sequence: CASTFKKPGELFF. DNA for the CDR3: TGTGCCAGCACCTTTAAGAAGCCCGGGGAGCTGTTTTTT.

The chain employs TRBV19 and TRBJ2-1; 8 nucleotides agree with TRBD2. With V trimmed by 5 bases and J by 9 bases, 9 bases remained unmatched. The germline V gene encodes CDR1 LNHDA and CDR2 SQIVND (reference sequence). The CDR3 sequence is 14 residues long. The CDR3 reads CASSLLAAFGEQFF. The CDR3 region has the DNA TGTGCCAGTAGTCTACTAGCGGCCTTTGGTGAGCAGTTCTTC.

This chain joins TRBV19 and TRBJ1-5; no clear D gene. CDR3 length: 17 amino acids. V gave up 5 bases and J gave up 3 bases, with 20 bases separating them. Germline V lookup: CDR1 LNHDA, CDR2 SQIVND (reference sequence). The CDR3 DNA is TGTGCCAGTAGTGAGACCCACGGAATCACTATCAATCAGCCCCAGCATTTT. It specifies CASSETHGITINQPQHF.